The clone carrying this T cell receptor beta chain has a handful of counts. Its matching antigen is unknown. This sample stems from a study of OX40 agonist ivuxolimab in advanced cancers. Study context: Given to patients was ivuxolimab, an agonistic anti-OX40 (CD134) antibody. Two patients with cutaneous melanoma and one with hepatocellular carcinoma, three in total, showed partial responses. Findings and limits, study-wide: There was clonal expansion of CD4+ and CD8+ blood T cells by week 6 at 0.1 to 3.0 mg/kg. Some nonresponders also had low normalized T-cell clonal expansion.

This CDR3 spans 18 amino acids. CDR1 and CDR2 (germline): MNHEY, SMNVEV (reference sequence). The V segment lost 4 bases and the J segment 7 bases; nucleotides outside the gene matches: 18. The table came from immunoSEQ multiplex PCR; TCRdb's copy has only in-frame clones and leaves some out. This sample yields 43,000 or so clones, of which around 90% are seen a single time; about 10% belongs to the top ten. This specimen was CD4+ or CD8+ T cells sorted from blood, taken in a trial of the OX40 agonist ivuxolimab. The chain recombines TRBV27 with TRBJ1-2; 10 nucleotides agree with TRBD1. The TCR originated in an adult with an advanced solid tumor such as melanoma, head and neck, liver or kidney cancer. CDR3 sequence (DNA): TGTGCCAGCAGTTCCCTCACCCGGGCGGACAGGGGGGACACTGGCTACACCTTC. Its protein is CASSSLTRADRGDTGYTF.